The 25 T cell receptor beta chains below all came from one sample that was sequenced in a study of identical twins. TCRdb re-derived calls from the 5' RACE reads in MiXCR, one entry per CDR3 protein. This sample carries around 370,000 distinct CDR3 sequences, around 9.7% of them seen once, and the ten largest clones take approximately 9.3%. Input material: naive T cells sorted from blood. These TCRs come from a woman in her 50s in good health.

This clonotype was recorded at least ten times. The chain joins TRBV29-1 to TRBJ2-7, with 7 bases matching TRBD1. Germline-derived CDR1 and CDR2 are SQVTM and ANQGSEA. The CDR3 has 12 residues. V was clipped by 0 bases and J by 8 bases; unmatched bases: 4. As DNA, the CDR3 is TGCAGCGTTGAAGATCAGGGACAGCAGCAGTACGTC. Encoded protein: CSVEDQGQQQYV.

The chain has TRBV6-5 and TRBJ1-1; D uncertain. The germline CDR1 and CDR2 sequences are MNHEY and SVGAGI. This CDR3 region has 12 residues. V dropped 2 bases and J dropped 8 bases, with 9 bases sitting between them. The CDR3 coding sequence is TGTGCCAGCAGTTACGTAGGGAGCGAAGCTTTCTTT. Its protein is CASSYVGSEAFF.

The chain couples TRBV9 to TRBJ1-1; 7 bases are a match to TRBD1. The CDR3 sequence is 13 residues long. The V and J ends lost 5 bases and 5 bases, in that order; junction bases with no gene match: 6. Germline loops: CDR1 SGDLS, CDR2 YYNGEE. As DNA, the CDR3 is TGTGCCAGCAGTGTTACAGGGGAGACTGAAGCTTTCTTT. This translates into CASSVTGETEAFF.

This clonotype was counted many times. The chain recombines TRBV5-1 with TRBJ1-1, with unresolved D. CDR1 and CDR2 from the germline V gene are SGHRS and YFSETQ. The CDR3 consists of 13 residues. The V end was cut by 1 base, the J end by 6 bases, with 10 bases between. The CDR3 region has the DNA TGCGCCAGCAGCTTGCAACAACACGCTGAAGCTTTCTTT. The encoded protein is CASSLQQHAEAFF.

This clonotype was counted a few times. The chain is built from TRBV5-1 and TRBJ2-1, with TRBD2 matching over 8 bases. Germline CDR1 and CDR2: SGHRS and YFSETQ. The length of the CDR3 is 18 residues. Unmatched junction bases numbered 12, after V lost 0 bases and J lost 4 bases. CDR3 DNA: TGCGCCAGCAGCTTGGTGTTGGGAGCGGGAGTTAGTTACAATGAGCAGTTCTTC. Its protein is CASSLVLGAGVSYNEQFF.

Many counts were recorded for this clonotype. The chain is built from TRBV7-2 and TRBJ2-5; the D is unclear. This CDR3 spans 13 amino acids. Germline values: CDR1 SGHTA, CDR2 FQGNSA. V was clipped by 0 bases and J by 4 bases, with 6 bases between them. The CDR3 coding sequence is TGTGCCAGCAGCTTAGCTGGATTAGAGACCCAGTACTTC. Translated, it gives CASSLAGLETQYF.

In this sample, this clonotype turned up many times. V is TRBV4-1 and J is TRBJ1-5; D is unresolved. V dropped 1 base and J dropped 2 bases, with 9 bases sitting between them. Germline V gives CDR1 MGHRA, CDR2 YSYEKL. The CDR3 loop spans 15 amino acids. CDR3 protein: CASSQGIKGNQPQHF. The DNA of the CDR3 is TGCGCCAGCAGCCAAGGAATCAAAGGCAATCAGCCCCAGCATTTT.

The J gene is TRBJ2-7, the V gene TRBV5-1; perhaps TRBD1 as D (6 bases). This CDR3 contains 14 residues. Trimming took off 4 bases at V and 0 bases at J, with 11 bases between the two ends. Germline CDR1 and CDR2: SGHRS and YFSETQ. The CDR3 DNA reads TGCGCCAGCAGCACCGGGACAAACTCCTACGAGCAGTACGTC. Amino acids: CASSTGTNSYEQYV.

In its sample, this clonotype was seen many times. The V gene is TRBV29-1, the J gene TRBJ2-2; D perhaps matches TRBD2 (6 bases). CDR3 length: 13 amino acids. Trimming removed 5 bases at V and 1 base at J, with 8 bases between. Germline V gene lookup returns CDR1 SQVTM and CDR2 ANQGSEA. CDR3 in DNA: TGCAGCGTTAGGGACTTGAACACCGGGGAGCTGTTTTTT. As protein: CSVRDLNTGELFF.

This clonotype was observed many times. The rearrangement links TRBV11-1 to TRBJ2-7, with a possible D match to TRBD2 (5 bases). V was trimmed by 2 bases and J by 1 base, leaving 12 bases between them. Germline V gene data show CDR1 as SGHAT and CDR2 as FQDESV (reference sequence). The CDR3 length is 15 residues. The CDR3 coding sequence is TGTGCCAGCAGCTTAAGAGGGTTTGATTCCTACGAGCAGTACTTC. It specifies CASSLRGFDSYEQYF. The full variable domain, its missing parts supplied by reference TRBV11-1 and TRBJ2-7, is EAEVAQSPRYKITEKSQAVAFWCDPISGHATLYWYRQILGQGPELLVQFQDESVVDDSQLPKDRFSAERLKGVDSTLKIQPAELGDSAMYLCASSLRGFDSYEQYFGPGTRLTVT.

The chain links TRBV5-6 to TRBJ2-7, with 10 positions matching TRBD2. In germline, CDR1 is SGHDT, CDR2 YYEEEE. The CDR3 covers 15 residues. Germline trimming cut 0 bases from V and 5 bases from J; bases unmatched to any gene: 5. CDR3 amino acids: CASSLASGGAHEQYV. In nucleotides, the CDR3 is TGTGCCAGCAGCTTGGCGAGCGGGGGGGCGCACGAGCAGTACGTC.

This clonotype has at least ten counts. This chain connects TRBV20-1 to TRBJ2-3; TRBD2 agrees at 7 bases. The germline gives CDR1 DFQATT, CDR2 SNEGSKA (reference sequence). CDR3 length: 12 amino acids. V trimming: 3 bases; J trimming: 9 bases; junction bases outside the gene matches: 6. In DNA, the CDR3 is TGCAGTGCTAGTGATGGACTAGTAACGCAGTATTTT. Translation: CSASDGLVTQYF.

This clonotype was picked up many times. This sequence joins TRBV10-3 and TRBJ1-1; maybe TRBD1 (6 bases). The germline V and J ends were trimmed by 5 bases and 2 bases, with 12 bases remaining between them. Germline V CDR1 and CDR2: ENHRY, SYGVKD. This CDR3 contains 14 residues. The CDR3 protein is CAISPGTTNTEAFF. For the CDR3, the DNA is TGTGCCATCAGTCCCGGGACAACTAACACTGAAGCTTTCTTT.

The rearrangement links TRBV10-3 to TRBJ2-1; TRBD2 is a possible D gene (5 bases). With 3 bases removed from V and 9 bases from J, the gap between germline ends came to 15 bases. Germline CDR1 is ENHRY and CDR2 is SYGVKD. This CDR3 has 14 amino acids. The CDR3 sequence: CAISEGPAAVEQFF. The DNA of the CDR3 is TGTGCCATCAGTGAAGGCCCAGCGGCTGTTGAGCAGTTCTTC.

The chain has TRBV24-1 and TRBJ2-3, with unresolved D. In germline, CDR1 is KGHDR, CDR2 SFDVKD. This CDR3 is 13 amino acids long. Trimming removed 5 bases at V and 2 bases at J, with 7 bases between. The CDR3 loop reads CATSAADTDTQYF. DNA for the CDR3: TGTGCCACCAGTGCCGCCGACACAGATACGCAGTATTTT.

The V call is TRBV7-9, the J call TRBJ1-1, with a weak D call TRBD1 (5 bases). The V and J ends lost 5 bases and 3 bases respectively, with 28 bases between them. Looked up from germline, CDR1 is SEHNR and CDR2 is FQNEAQ (reference sequence). This CDR3 comprises 19 residues. The DNA of the CDR3 is TGTGCCAGCAGCCCGACAGCCCTGGAGGTTCTCGGGCCATACACTGAAGCTTTCTTT. Encoded protein: CASSPTALEVLGPYTEAFF.

This clonotype occurred many times. The gene calls are TRBV5-1 and TRBJ2-3; 7 bases line up with TRBD1. Germline CDR1 SGHRS, CDR2 YFSETQ. This CDR3 has 15 residues. Trimming removed 0 bases from V and 3 bases from J; junction bases left unmatched: 4. The CDR3 DNA is TGCGCCAGCAGCTTGGTCGGGACAGTTACAGATACGCAGTATTTT. It is translated as CASSLVGTVTDTQYF.

This clonotype was counted a few times. The genes are TRBV7-9 and TRBJ2-1; TRBD2 matches at 9 bases. There are 16 residues in the CDR3. Unmatched junction bases numbered 8, after V lost 4 bases and J lost 4 bases. CDR1 and CDR2 (germline): SEHNR, FQNEAQ (reference sequence). The CDR3 DNA is TGTGCCAGCAGCTCCTGGCGGGAGGGCGCTTACAATGAGCAGTTCTTC. Its translation is CASSSWREGAYNEQFF.

This clonotype was found a few times. The rearrangement uses TRBV27 and TRBJ2-5; 8 bases line up with TRBD1. V shed 2 bases and J 5 bases; nucleotides not matched to a gene: 4. Germline CDR1 MNHEY, CDR2 SMNVEV (reference sequence). There are 14 residues in the CDR3. Here the CDR3 DNA reads TGTGCCAGCAGTTTACGACAGGGGTGGGAGACCCAGTACTTC. Protein product: CASSLRQGWETQYF.

The sample holds many counts of this clonotype. This chain links TRBV7-2 with TRBJ2-1; TRBD1 matches 9 bases. Germline CDR1 SGHTA, CDR2 FQGNSA. The CDR3 has 15 residues. Trimming removed 5 bases from V and 2 bases from J; junction bases left unmatched: 4. This chain's CDR3 is CASSVRTGAYNEQFF. The CDR3 bases are TGTGCCAGCAGCGTACGGACAGGGGCCTACAATGAGCAGTTCTTC.

This clonotype was counted a few times. The chain joins TRBV6-2 or TRBV6-3 to TRBJ2-1; maybe TRBD2 (5 bases). The CDR3 spans 14 residues. Germline V gene data show CDR1 as MNHEY and CDR2 as SVGEGT. V lost 7 bases and J lost 2, with 12 bases in between. The CDR3 region has the DNA TGTGCCAGCACCGATAGCGAGGCCTACAATGAGCAGTTCTTC. This encodes CASTDSEAYNEQFF.

This clonotype was seen a few times. The chain joins TRBV3-1 to TRBJ2-2, with 7 bases aligning to TRBD2. This CDR3 region has 15 residues. Germline values: CDR1 LGHDT, CDR2 YNNKEL (reference sequence). V shed 5 bases and J 2 bases; nucleotides not matched to a gene: 5. CDR3 loop: CASSFRDYNTGELFF. The CDR3 bases are TGTGCCAGCAGCTTCCGGGACTATAACACCGGGGAGCTGTTTTTT.

This clonotype was observed many times. The chain has TRBV12-3 or TRBV12-4 and TRBJ1-6; no reliable D call. The CDR3 totals 12 residues. V was trimmed by 6 bases and J by 8 bases, leaving 8 bases between them. CDR3 amino acids: CASSRRDSPLHF. The CDR3 nucleotides read TGTGCCAGCAGCCGCCGGGATTCACCCCTCCACTTT.

This clonotype came up a few times. The chain uses TRBV30 and TRBJ2-2, with a tentative D call TRBD2 (7 bases). This CDR3 spans 14 amino acids. Germline V gives CDR1 GTSNPN, CDR2 SVGIG (reference sequence). V lost 3 bases and J 4 bases, leaving 12 bases between the germline ends. CDR3 residues: CAWRGGTITGELFF. CDR3 nucleotide sequence: TGTGCCTGGAGAGGGGGGACTATCACCGGGGAGCTGTTTTTT.

The chain combines TRBV15 with TRBJ2-1; D may correspond to TRBD1 or TRBD2 (5 bases each). Per the germline V gene, CDR1 is LNHNV and CDR2 is YYDKDF (reference sequence). The CDR3 is 13 amino acids. Trimming took off 8 bases at V and 9 bases at J, with 17 bases between the two ends. CDR3 coding DNA: TGTGCCACCTCTTCGGTCTTTGGGGGTGAGCAGTTCTTC. It translates to CATSSVFGGEQFF.